Presented here are 26 T cell receptor beta chains from one specimen sequenced in a study of cytomegalovirus exposure and HLA in healthy donors. Assay: immunoSEQ multiplex PCR; the TCRdb copy retains only in-frame clones and omits some. The table lists 260,000 or so clones, about 86% of them singletons, with 2.6% in the top ten. Sequencing was performed on PBMCs. The receptors shown here come from a young man in good health and CMV-seronegative.

This chain joins TRBV28 and TRBJ1-5; D unclear. Germline-derived CDR1 and CDR2 are MDHEN and SYDVKM. Trimming cost V 6 bases and J 4 bases, with 7 bases left between them. This CDR3 is 12 amino acids long. CDR3 sequence reads: CASRRSNQPQHF. As DNA, the CDR3 is TGTGCCAGCAGGAGGAGTAATCAGCCCCAGCATTTT.

The chain is built from TRBV27 and TRBJ2-2; 7 bases match TRBD2. J gave up 6 bases and V 6 bases, and 7 bases lay outside the gene matches. The CDR3 is 14 amino acids. The germline CDR1 and CDR2 sequences are MNHEY and SMNVEV (reference sequence). As DNA, the CDR3 is TGTGCCAGCAGACTCATGGGGGGGTCCGGGGAGCTGTTTTTT. Translated, it gives CASRLMGGSGELFF.

The chain combines TRBV4-2 with TRBJ2-7; TRBD1 agrees at 9 bases. The germline V gene has CDR1 LGHNA and CDR2 YNFKEQ. After removal of 0 bases from V and 6 bases from J, the junction contained 9 bases not matched to a gene. The CDR3 contains 16 residues. In DNA form, the CDR3 reads TGTGCCAGCAGCCAAGAGGCGCGGGACAGGGCGGCCGAGCAGTACTTC. Its protein product is CASSQEARDRAAEQYF.

The gene calls are TRBV18 and TRBJ1-3, with unresolved D. V shed 6 bases and J shed 0 bases, with 15 bases lying between them. Germline V gene sequence: CDR1 KGHSH, CDR2 LQKENI. The CDR3 runs to 16 residues. CDR3 bases: TGTGCCAGCTCCCACAGTATCTCGAGCTCTGGAAACACCATATATTTT. Translation: CASSHSISSSGNTIYF.

The CDR3 coding sequence is TGTGCCATCAGTGAGTCGGTTAGAGACACCATATATTTT. It codes for CAISESVRDTIYF. V usage is TRBV10-3 and J usage is TRBJ1-3, with D unresolved. CDR3 length equals 13 residues. The V gene's germline CDR1 is ENHRY and CDR2 SYGVKD. V dropped 0 bases and J dropped 8 bases, with 8 bases sitting between them.

This clone was seen a few times. J is TRBJ2-2 and V is TRBV6-5, with 8 bases that match TRBD1. This CDR3 has 15 residues. The ends lost 6 bases at V and 2 bases at J; junction bases unmatched: 5. The germline gives CDR1 MNHEY, CDR2 SVGAGI. The CDR3 region is CASSQTGDNTGELFF. The DNA for the CDR3 is TGTGCCAGCAGCCAGACAGGGGACAACACCGGGGAGCTGTTTTTT.

This CDR3 reads CASSPFETVSHGYTF. The CDR3 bases are TGTGCCAGCAGCCCTTTTGAGACAGTCTCACATGGCTACACCTTC. The V gene is TRBV6-6, the J gene TRBJ1-2; a weak D match, TRBD1 (5 bases). The CDR3 has 15 amino acids. Germline V gene data show CDR1 as MNHNY and CDR2 as SVGAGI (reference sequence). The V end lost 6 bases, the J end lost 6 bases, and 20 bases lay between the germline ends.

The V and J genes are TRBV7-2 and TRBJ1-2; no clear D gene. The CDR3 covers 15 residues. The germline gives CDR1 SGHTA, CDR2 FQGNSA. Trimming removed 5 bases from V and 1 base from J, with 14 bases in between. The chain's CDR3 is CASSPPVGLNYGYTF. The CDR3 bases are TGTGCCAGCAGCCCGCCGGTTGGACTTAACTATGGCTACACCTTC.

This clone showed up just once. The chain couples TRBV5-6 to TRBJ2-7; D gene ambiguous. CDR3 length equals 16 residues. The germline V and J ends were trimmed by 4 bases and 7 bases, with 24 bases remaining between them. The V gene's germline CDR1 is SGHDT and CDR2 YYEEEE. The CDR3 here is CASSPSGALPTGEQYF. The CDR3 DNA follows: TGTGCCAGCAGCCCCTCGGGTGCACTACCTACCGGGGAGCAGTACTTC.

The CDR3 loop reads CASSLGQGVRRELFF. The CDR3 nucleotides are TGTGCCAGCAGCTTGGGACAGGGGGTCAGAAGGGAGCTGTTTTTT. The genes are TRBV5-4 and TRBJ2-2, with 9 bases lining up with TRBD1. Germline values: CDR1 SGHNT, CDR2 YYREEE (reference sequence). CDR3 length: 15 residues. Trimming at V came to 0 bases and at J to 9 bases, leaving 6 bases not matched to a gene.

The chain is built from TRBV19 and TRBJ2-7; weak D call: TRBD1 (6 bases). This CDR3 is built from 14 residues. Per germline, CDR1 LNHDA and CDR2 SQIVND (reference sequence). V lost 4 bases to trimming and J lost 3 bases, with 13 bases between them. The CDR3 bases are TGTGCCAGTAGTACTCTTCTACAGGGCTACGAGCAGTACTTC. Its translation is CASSTLLQGYEQYF.

V usage is TRBV10-3 and J usage is TRBJ2-7; 7 nucleotides match TRBD1. The length of the CDR3 is 12 residues. J was trimmed by 6 bases and V by 10 bases; bases with no gene match: 9. The germline V gene encodes CDR1 ENHRY and CDR2 SYGVKD. CDR3 in DNA: TGTGCCACCCGGGACAGTCTGGGCGAGCAGTACTTC. As protein: CATRDSLGEQYF.

The chain joins TRBV27 to TRBJ1-1, with D uncertain. V lost 11 bases to trimming and J lost 12 bases, with 19 bases between them. The CDR3 extends over 11 amino acids. Germline V gene data show CDR1 as MNHEY and CDR2 as SMNVEV (reference sequence). The CDR3 region has the DNA TGTGCCGCGGGGAGTGGGCCTGTGACTTTCTTT. It specifies CAAGSGPVTFF.

The chain links TRBV19 to TRBJ2-1; 11 positions agree with TRBD2. V lost 4 bases and J lost 8; bases outside the gene matches: 10. Germline CDR1 LNHDA, CDR2 SQIVND (reference sequence). CDR3 length: 16 residues. CDR3 loop: CASSRPLAGAWDEQFF. The CDR3 nucleotides are TGTGCCAGTAGTAGACCACTAGCGGGGGCCTGGGATGAGCAGTTCTTC.

A few counts support this clone. The chain joins TRBV30 to TRBJ2-7; 7 bases are shared with TRBD1. Per the germline V gene, CDR1 is GTSNPN and CDR2 is SVGIG (reference sequence). This CDR3 is 14 amino acids long. The junction had 5 bases not matched to a gene; V was cut back by 1 base and J by 2 bases. CDR3 loop: CAWSEGARPYEQYF. In DNA form, the CDR3 reads TGTGCCTGGAGTGAGGGGGCCCGACCCTACGAGCAGTACTTC.

This rearrangement joins TRBV19 to TRBJ2-7, with TRBD2 identical over 7 bases. Looked up from germline, CDR1 is LNHDA and CDR2 is SQIVND (reference sequence). This CDR3 comprises 15 residues. V shed 6 bases, J shed 3 bases, and the junction held 11 bases outside the gene matches. CDR3 coding DNA: TGTGCCAGTAGGGGAGGGATGGGGATCGTCTACGAGCAGTACTTC. This codes for CASRGGMGIVYEQYF.

The gene calls are TRBV2 and TRBJ2-1; 12 nucleotides align to TRBD2. J gave up 4 bases and V 6 bases, and 4 bases lay outside the gene matches. CDR1 and CDR2 from the germline V gene are SNHLY and FYNNEI. CDR3 length equals 15 residues. The CDR3 coding sequence is TGTGCCAGCAGAGGACTAGCGGGGAATTACAATGAGCAGTTCTTC. This translates into CASRGLAGNYNEQFF.

This clone occurred once. This chain uses TRBV21-1 with TRBJ1-5; the D call TRBD1 from the table was never checked on the DNA. TRBV21-1 is listed as a pseudogene. The CDR3 length is 13 residues. The CDR3 loop is CASSTHRIWSQHF. CDR3 nucleotide sequence: TGTGCCAGCAGCACTCACAGGATATGGTCCCAGCATTTT.

The V gene is TRBV9, the J gene TRBJ2-3, with TRBD2 matching over 9 bases. Germline CDR1 reads SGDLS; CDR2 reads YYNGEE. The trim removed 4 bases at V and 7 bases at J, leaving 10 bases unmatched. This CDR3 spans 15 amino acids. CDR3 in amino acids: CASSTLGTSLNTQYF. In DNA form, the CDR3 reads TGTGCCAGCAGCACATTAGGGACTAGCCTAAATACGCAGTATTTT.

This clone was counted once. The V and J genes are TRBV2 and TRBJ1-5, with 9 positions matching TRBD1. Looked up from germline, CDR1 is SNHLY and CDR2 is FYNNEI. V shed 6 bases and J 1 base; nucleotides not matched to a gene: 4. The CDR3 has 15 amino acids. CDR3 protein: CASSEQGASNQPQHF. The CDR3 nucleotides read TGTGCCAGCAGCGAACAGGGGGCAAGCAATCAGCCCCAGCATTTT.

The rearrangement uses TRBV7-8 and TRBJ2-1; D perhaps matches TRBD2 (6 bases). V shed 5 bases and J shed 2 bases, with 25 bases lying between them. Germline V CDR1 and CDR2: SGHVS, FQNEAQ. The CDR3 runs 19 residues. For the CDR3, the DNA is TGTGCCAGCAGCCTCGGACAAATAGGGACTGGCGGGACCTACAATGAGCAGTTCTTC. It encodes CASSLGQIGTGGTYNEQFF.

The chain uses TRBV19 and TRBJ1-5; 10 bases fit TRBD1. There are 18 residues in the CDR3. CDR1 LNHDA and CDR2 SQIVND come from the germline V gene (reference sequence). Trimming took 1 base from V and 2 from J; bases not matched to a gene: 8. The CDR3 nucleotides are TGTGCCAGTAGTATAGTGACAGGGGGCGTATTGGGCAATCAGCCCCAGCATTTT. Encoded protein: CASSIVTGGVLGNQPQHF.

The V and J genes are TRBV7-3 and TRBJ1-6; 7 nucleotides line up with TRBD1. The CDR3 has 16 amino acids. V shed 1 base, J shed 10 bases, and the junction held 10 bases outside the gene matches. Germline V gene data show CDR1 as SGHTA and CDR2 as FQGTGA. CDR3 loop: CASSLRGRGGRSPLHF. The CDR3 DNA reads as TGTGCCAGCAGCTTAAGGGGTAGAGGGGGCAGGTCACCCCTCCACTTT.

The chain carries TRBV18 and TRBJ1-1; D is possibly TRBD1 (6 bases). This CDR3 comprises 15 residues. Trimming shortened V by 4 bases and J by 0 bases, and 12 bases separated the two germline ends. Germline CDR1 reads KGHSH; CDR2 reads LQKENI. The CDR3 nucleotides are TGTGCCAGCTCACAATCAGGGGTGGTGAACACTGAAGCTTTCTTT. Translating it yields CASSQSGVVNTEAFF. Using reference TRBV18 and TRBJ1-1 for the parts outside the CDR3, the full variable domain is NAGVMQNPRHLVRRRGQEARLRCSPMKGHSHVYWYRQLPEEGLKFMVYLQKENIIDESGMPKERFSAEFPKEGPSILRIQQVVRGDSAAYFCASSQSGVVNTEAFFGQGTRLTVV.

The gene calls are TRBV4-1 and TRBJ2-3, with a weak D call TRBD1 (6 bases). The V end was cut by 4 bases, the J end by 6 bases, with 26 bases between. There are 18 residues in the CDR3. From germline, CDR1 is MGHRA and CDR2 YSYEKL. In nucleotides, the CDR3 is TGCGCCAGCAGCCTCACGATACCGGACAGAAGGAGAGCGGATACGCAGTATTTT. This encodes CASSLTIPDRRRADTQYF.

The chain has TRBV9 and TRBJ1-2; TRBD1 agrees at 8 bases. After removal of 1 base from V and 2 bases from J, the junction contained 4 bases not matched to a gene. This CDR3 spans 15 amino acids. Germline V gives CDR1 SGDLS, CDR2 YYNGEE. The CDR3 DNA follows: TGTGCCAGCAGCGTATCAGGGGGCGGAAACTATGGCTACACCTTC. Translating it yields CASSVSGGGNYGYTF.